A single sample gave rise to the 25 T cell receptor beta chains below, sequenced in a study of blood T cell repertoires in COVID-19. Data came from immunoSEQ multiplex PCR; TCRdb stores just in-frame clones and leaves some out. The profile shows about 170,000 clones, 70% to 90% of them singletons. The sample comprised peripheral blood. These receptor sequences come from a man aged 50-60 years who had recovered from COVID-19.

The rearrangement links TRBV9 to TRBJ1-3; possible D gene TRBD1, 5 bases. Trimming cost V 5 bases and J 2 bases, with 8 bases left between them. Germline V lookup: CDR1 SGDLS, CDR2 YYNGEE. The CDR3 contains 13 residues. CDR3: CASRGGAGNTIYF. The CDR3 nucleotides read TGTGCCAGCAGGGGAGGGGCTGGAAACACCATATATTTT.

The chain employs TRBV28 and TRBJ2-1, with D perhaps TRBD2 (7 bases). Germline CDR1 MDHEN, CDR2 SYDVKM. Trimming pared 1 base from V and 5 bases from J, leaving 15 bases between. CDR3 length: 16 amino acids. CDR3 protein: CASSLFVAGAHNEQFF. The CDR3 DNA reads TGTGCCAGCAGTTTATTTGTTGCGGGGGCTCACAATGAGCAGTTCTTC.

A single count supports this clone. The J gene is TRBJ2-3, the V gene TRBV29-1; 9 bases are a match to TRBD1. Per the germline V gene, CDR1 is SQVTM and CDR2 is ANQGSEA. The V gene end was trimmed by 2 bases and the J gene end by 8 bases; junction bases not matched to a gene: 8. The CDR3 is made up of 14 amino acids. For the CDR3, the DNA is TGCAGCGTTGAAAAGGGACAGGGTCCGGTTACGCAGTATTTT. Protein sequence: CSVEKGQGPVTQYF.

V gene TRBV7-2 combines with J gene TRBJ1-1; TRBD1 matches 9 bases. V lost 2 bases to trimming and J lost 4 bases; unmatched junction nucleotides: 2. Germline CDR1 reads SGHTA; CDR2 reads FQGNSA. The CDR3 is 14 residues long. CDR3 region: CASSLSTGGTEAFF. The CDR3 DNA reads as TGTGCCAGCAGCTTATCGACAGGGGGCACTGAAGCTTTCTTT.

CDR3 protein: CAAGTGLQGYTF. CDR3 in DNA: TGTGCCGCCGGGACAGGGCTTCAAGGCTACACCTTC. The chain has TRBV30 and TRBJ1-2; TRBD1 agrees at 9 bases. With 8 bases clipped from V and 8 bases from J, the junction kept 9 bases outside the gene matches. Germline V CDR1 and CDR2: GTSNPN, SVGIG (reference sequence). The CDR3 covers 12 residues.

CDR3 sequence: CASARAGQETQYF. The CDR3 DNA sequence: TGTGCTTCCGCCAGGGCTGGCCAAGAGACCCAGTACTTC. The chain recombines TRBV19 with TRBJ2-5, with D possibly matching TRBD1 (5 bases). The CDR3 is made up of 13 amino acids. Germline V gene data show CDR1 as LNHDA and CDR2 as SQIVND (reference sequence).

This clone was seen a handful of times. The rearrangement joins TRBV10-1 to TRBJ1-2; D is undetermined. V was clipped by 0 bases and J by 4 bases, with 9 bases between them. Germline lookup yields CDR1 WNHNN and CDR2 SYGVQD (reference sequence). The CDR3 covers 14 residues. CDR3 in amino acids: CASSESGRTYGYTF. The CDR3 coding sequence is TGCGCCAGCAGTGAGTCGGGCCGAACCTATGGCTACACCTTC.

The CDR3 region is CATSDSGVGNTEAFF. CDR3 in DNA: TGTGCCACCAGTGATTCGGGGGTCGGGAACACTGAAGCTTTCTTT. The chain combines TRBV24-1 with TRBJ1-1, with D possibly matching TRBD1 (5 bases). The V gene's germline CDR1 is KGHDR and CDR2 SFDVKD. V was pared by 2 bases and J by 1 base, with 10 bases between. The CDR3 has 15 amino acids.

V gene TRBV29-1 combines with J gene TRBJ2-5; D uncertain. V gave up 0 bases and J gave up 4 bases, with 12 bases separating them. From germline, CDR1 is SQVTM and CDR2 ANQGSEA. The CDR3 covers 14 residues. The CDR3 protein is CSVEDLLGRETQYF. The DNA for the CDR3 is TGCAGCGTTGAAGATCTTTTGGGCAGAGAGACCCAGTACTTC.

This chain uses TRBV7-2 with TRBJ1-6; possible D gene TRBD1, 5 bases. From germline, CDR1 is SGHTA and CDR2 FQGNSA. The CDR3 contains 17 residues. The ends were cut back, 2 bases at V and 7 bases at J, with 18 bases in the middle. The CDR3 spells CASSLSRRGRSNSPLHF. Written as DNA, the CDR3 is TGTGCCAGCAGCTTATCGCGTAGGGGCAGGTCAAATTCACCCCTCCACTTT.

This clone was counted between two and nine times. In DNA form, the CDR3 reads TGTGCCAGCTCAGGGTCCGGGACAGACCTCTACGAGCAGTACTTC. Translated: CASSGSGTDLYEQYF. The chain recombines TRBV18 with TRBJ2-7; 7 bases fit TRBD1. The V gene end was trimmed by 5 bases and the J gene end by 3 bases; junction bases not matched to a gene: 10. Germline-derived CDR1 and CDR2 are KGHSH and LQKENI. CDR3 length: 15 amino acids.

Details on this clone: In the same sample, other DNA sequences code for this CDR3. This sequence joins TRBV6-5 and TRBJ2-7; 9 nucleotides line up with TRBD1. The germline gives CDR1 MNHEY, CDR2 SVGAGI. CDR3 length: 14 amino acids. V was clipped by 4 bases and J by 2 bases; unmatched bases: 3. For the CDR3, the DNA is TGTGCCAGCAGTTCCACAGGGGGCACCTACGAGCAGTACTTC. Encoded protein: CASSSTGGTYEQYF.

The chain combines TRBV9 with TRBJ2-3, with 10 bases matching TRBD2. V trimming: 4 bases; J trimming: 3 bases; junction bases outside the gene matches: 5. Germline values: CDR1 SGDLS, CDR2 YYNGEE. This CDR3 has 15 residues. CDR3 region: CASSPSGGATDTQYF. CDR3 nucleotide sequence: TGTGCCAGCAGCCCCAGCGGGGGGGCAACAGATACGCAGTATTTT.

The rearrangement joins TRBV9 to TRBJ2-5; TRBD2 agrees at 10 bases. CDR1 and CDR2 from the germline V gene are SGDLS and YYNGEE. V was clipped by 3 bases and J by 3 bases; unmatched bases: 2. The CDR3 runs 14 residues. The CDR3 DNA sequence: TGTGCCAGCAGCGCAGGACTAGCGGAAGAGACCCAGTACTTC. Translating it yields CASSAGLAEETQYF.

V usage is TRBV6-1 and J usage is TRBJ1-1; TRBD1 matches 8 bases. V shed 3 bases, J shed 4 bases, and the junction held 4 bases outside the gene matches. The CDR3 is 14 residues long. Looked up from germline, CDR1 is MNHNS and CDR2 is SASEGT. As DNA, the CDR3 is TGTGCCAGCAGTGATTCCCAGGGGGCCACTGAAGCTTTCTTT. Translating it yields CASSDSQGATEAFF.

This clone came up once. The V call is TRBV11-2, the J call TRBJ2-3; 10 bases fit TRBD2. With V trimmed by 5 bases and J by 4 bases, 6 bases remained unmatched. The CDR3 covers 15 residues. The germline gives CDR1 SGHAT, CDR2 FQNNGV. CDR3 nucleotides: TGTGCCAGCAGCGCACCGGGACTAGCGTCAGATACGCAGTATTTT. Protein: CASSAPGLASDTQYF.

This chain joins TRBV3-1 (or the pseudogene TRBV3-2) and TRBJ2-1, with TRBD1 matching over 8 bases. Germline V gene data show CDR1 as LGHDT and CDR2 as YNNKEL (reference sequence). The ends lost 4 bases at V and 6 bases at J; junction bases unmatched: 11. The CDR3 loop spans 16 amino acids. CDR3 in DNA: TGTGCCAGCAGCCTCGCCCTGACAGGGGCTGGCAATGAGCAGTTCTTC. Translation: CASSLALTGAGNEQFF.

V usage is TRBV7-2 and J usage is TRBJ2-5, with D possibly being TRBD2 (6 bases). Trimming removed 2 bases from V and 5 bases from J, with 15 bases in between. This CDR3 region has 15 residues. Germline V gene lookup returns CDR1 SGHTA and CDR2 FQGNSA. The DNA for the CDR3 is TGTGCCAGCAGCTTATCCTCCATCGCGGGGGAGACCCAGTACTTC. Its protein is CASSLSSIAGETQYF.

The chain carries TRBV5-4 and TRBJ1-2, with 9 bases identical to TRBD1. Germline V gives CDR1 SGHNT, CDR2 YYREEE (reference sequence). V was pared by 0 bases and J by 4 bases, with 7 bases of the junction left unmatched. This CDR3 spans 16 amino acids. This CDR3 is CASSLGGTGFGYGYTF. CDR3 sequence (DNA): TGTGCCAGCAGCTTGGGGGGGACAGGGTTCGGCTATGGCTACACCTTC.

V gene TRBV7-2 combines with J gene TRBJ2-2, with 8 bases fitting TRBD2. Germline V gives CDR1 SGHTA, CDR2 FQGNSA. The V segment lost 1 base and the J segment 4 bases; nucleotides outside the gene matches: 5. The CDR3 has 16 amino acids. The CDR3 nucleotides read TGTGCCAGCAGCTTAGACTGGACTAGCACCACCGGGGAGCTGTTTTTT. This sequence encodes CASSLDWTSTTGELFF.

The genes are TRBV11-2 and TRBJ1-4; D remains ambiguous. This CDR3 is 13 amino acids long. Germline V gives CDR1 SGHAT, CDR2 FQNNGV. With 0 bases removed from V and 7 bases from J, the gap between germline ends came to 6 bases. CDR3 region: CASSLDPGEKLFF. The CDR3 DNA reads TGTGCCAGCAGCTTAGATCCGGGTGAAAAACTGTTTTTT. Variable domain in full (rest from reference TRBV11-2 and TRBJ1-4): EAGVAQSPRYKIIEKRQSVAFWCNPISGHATLYWYQQILGQGPKLLIQFQNNGVVDDSQLPKDRFSAERLKGVDSTLKIQPAKLEDSAVYLCASSLDPGEKLFFGSGTQLSVL.

This chain connects TRBV11-2 to TRBJ2-6, with TRBD2 matching over 7 bases. Looked up from germline, CDR1 is SGHAT and CDR2 is FQNNGV. The CDR3 runs to 17 residues. The J segment lost 2 bases and the V segment lost 0 bases, leaving 4 bases of the junction unmatched. CDR3 amino acids: CASSLDYGLAGANVLTF. CDR3 DNA sequence: TGTGCCAGCAGCTTAGATTACGGACTAGCTGGGGCCAACGTCCTGACTTTC.

The gene calls are TRBV7-9 and TRBJ1-2, with TRBD1 matching 7 bases. CDR1 and CDR2 from the germline V gene are SEHNR and FQNEAQ (reference sequence). The V and J ends lost 1 base and 4 bases, in that order; junction bases with no gene match: 9. CDR3 length equals 16 residues. The CDR3 DNA reads as TGTGCCAGCAGCTTAGGCGGCACGAAGGGGGCCTATGGCTACACCTTC. Protein sequence: CASSLGGTKGAYGYTF.

The chain has TRBV29-1 and TRBJ2-2; tentative D call: TRBD2 (6 bases). CDR3 length: 16 amino acids. Germline assignment: CDR1 SQVTM and CDR2 ANQGSEA. The V gene lost 3 bases and the J gene lost 8 bases, with 22 bases spanning the gap. The CDR3 spells CSVDGGYRTPIGELFF. Here the CDR3 DNA reads TGCAGCGTTGATGGGGGGTACAGGACCCCCATTGGGGAGCTGTTTTTT.

This clone was seen a handful of times. The chain recombines TRBV19 with TRBJ2-7; 9 bases map to TRBD1. Looked up from germline, CDR1 is LNHDA and CDR2 is SQIVND (reference sequence). The trim removed 6 bases at V and 3 bases at J, leaving 9 bases unmatched. This CDR3 has 15 amino acids. The CDR3 bases are TGTGCCAGTAGCACCGGGACAGGGTCAGTCTACGAGCAGTACTTC. Translated, it gives CASSTGTGSVYEQYF.